This TCR beta chain was retrieved from a study of cytomegalovirus exposure and HLA in healthy donors. Study background: Clustering assigned about 76% of the roughly 400 genotyped donors to the Caucasian-associated ancestry cluster.

With respect to this clone: Antigen unknown.

Broader study findings: A classifier reportedly called cytomegalovirus status with high sensitivity and specificity. The authors assumed roughly uniform sequencing depth across donors for presence/absence analyses.

60 Vbeta and 13 Jbeta primers were used in PCR. Profiled with immunoSEQ multiplex PCR; TCRdb holds only in-frame clones, not every one. Of more than 75,000 clones listed, 70% to 85% are singletons. Looked up from germline, CDR1 is WNHNN and CDR2 is SYGVQD (reference sequence). The CDR3 runs 13 residues. V was shortened by 5 bases and J by 1 base, with 8 bases between the two germline ends. The TCR sequence derives from a man aged 30-40 years in good health and CMV-seronegative. Material for sequencing was PBMCs. V and J are TRBV10-1 and TRBJ1-1; the D is unclear. CDR3 region: CASSYQRNTEAFF. The CDR3 region has the DNA TGCGCCAGCAGTTATCAGCGGAACACTGAAGCTTTCTTT.